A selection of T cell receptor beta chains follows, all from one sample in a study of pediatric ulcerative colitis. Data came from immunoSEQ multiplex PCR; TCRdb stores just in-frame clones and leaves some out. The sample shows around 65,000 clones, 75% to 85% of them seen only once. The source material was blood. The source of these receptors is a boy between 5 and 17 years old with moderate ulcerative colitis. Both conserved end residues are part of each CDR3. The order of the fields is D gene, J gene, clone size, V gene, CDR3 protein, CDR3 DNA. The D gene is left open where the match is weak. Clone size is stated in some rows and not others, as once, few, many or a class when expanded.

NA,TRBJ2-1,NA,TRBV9,CASSVGVDGMSSYNEQFF,TGTGCCAGCAGCGTAGGGGTGGACGGGATGAGCTCCTACAATGAGCAGTTCTTC
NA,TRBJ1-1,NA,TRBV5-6,CASSLRLPREREAFF,TGTGCCAGCAGCTTGAGACTACCGCGCGAACGGGAAGCTTTCTTT
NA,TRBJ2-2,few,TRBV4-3,CASSQEANTGELFF,TGCGCCAGCAGCCAAGAAGCGAACACCGGGGAGCTGTTTTTT
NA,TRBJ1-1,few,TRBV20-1,CSAIRTEAFF,TGCAGTGCTATTCGCACTGAAGCTTTCTTT
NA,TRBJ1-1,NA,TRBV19,CASRERLNTEAFF,TGTGCCAGTAGAGAACGGTTGAACACTGAAGCTTTCTTT
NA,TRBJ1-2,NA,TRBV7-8,CASSLDRLINYGYTF,TGTGCCAGCAGCTTAGATCGACTGATTAACTATGGCTACACCTTC
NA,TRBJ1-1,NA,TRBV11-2,CASSLGPRTEAFF,TGTGCCAGCAGCTTGGGCCCTCGCACTGAAGCTTTCTTT
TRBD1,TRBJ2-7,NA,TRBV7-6,CASSRQPGQGASGEQYF,TGTGCCAGCAGCCGCCAACCAGGACAGGGGGCGTCGGGGGAGCAGTACTTC
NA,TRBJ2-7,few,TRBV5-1,CASRLDSEQYF,TGCGCCAGCAGACTAGACTCCGAGCAGTACTTC
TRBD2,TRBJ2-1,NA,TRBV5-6,CASSLAGGTSGYNEQFF,TGTGCCAGCAGCTTGGCAGGGGGGACTAGCGGTTACAATGAGCAGTTCTTC
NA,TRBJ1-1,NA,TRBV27,CASSLSRAVTEAFF,TGTGCCAGCAGTTTATCGCGGGCGGTCACTGAAGCTTTCTTT
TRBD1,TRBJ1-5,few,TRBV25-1,CASSRGTGAQPQHF,TGTGCCAGCTCTCGCGGGACAGGGGCTCAGCCCCAGCATTTT
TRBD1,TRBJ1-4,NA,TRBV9,CASSRQGVEEKLFF,TGTGCCAGCAGTCGACAGGGGGTGGAGGAAAAACTGTTTTTT
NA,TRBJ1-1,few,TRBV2,CARQGGTRMNTEAFF,TGTGCCAGGCAAGGGGGGACACGCATGAACACTGAAGCTTTCTTT
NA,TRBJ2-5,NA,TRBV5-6,CASSLILGQPQETQYF,TGTGCCAGCAGCTTGATCCTCGGGCAGCCTCAAGAGACCCAGTACTTC
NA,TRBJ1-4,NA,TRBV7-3,CASSIKGGFGKLFF,TGTGCCAGCAGCATAAAAGGCGGTTTCGGAAAACTGTTTTTT
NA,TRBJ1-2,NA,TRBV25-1,CASSDTLRHPDGGYTF,TGTGCCAGCAGTGATACCCTCAGGCACCCCGACGGTGGCTACACCTTC
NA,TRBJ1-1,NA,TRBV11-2,CASSLSGGVGTEAFF,TGTGCCAGCAGCTTGTCGGGGGGCGTCGGCACTGAAGCTTTCTTT
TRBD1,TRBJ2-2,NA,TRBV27,CASSYGTGNTGELFF,TGTGCCAGCAGTTATGGGACAGGGAACACCGGGGAGCTGTTTTTT
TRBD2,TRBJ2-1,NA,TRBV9,CASSVGTSGIYNEQFF,TGTGCCAGCAGCGTAGGGACTAGCGGGATCTACAATGAGCAGTTCTTC
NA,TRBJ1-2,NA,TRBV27,CASSLKVGPTNYGYTF,TGTGCCAGCAGTTTAAAGGTCGGACCCACTAACTATGGCTACACCTTC
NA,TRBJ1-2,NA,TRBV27,CASRAGVGNGYTF,TGTGCCAGCAGGGCAGGGGTAGGGAATGGCTACACCTTC
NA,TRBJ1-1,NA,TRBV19,CASSPGTPNTEAFF,TGTGCCAGTAGTCCCGGGACTCCTAACACTGAAGCTTTCTTT
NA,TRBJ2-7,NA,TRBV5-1,CASNPTPPRAGPGYEQYF,TGCGCCAGCAACCCTACCCCCCCCCGTGCAGGGCCTGGGTACGAGCAGTACTTC
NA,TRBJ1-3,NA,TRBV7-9,CASSLGGRAGNTIYF,TGTGCCAGCAGCTTAGGGGGGCGCGCCGGAAACACCATATATTTT
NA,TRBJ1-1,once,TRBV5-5,CASSLGENTEAFF,TGTGCCAGCAGCTTAGGAGAGAACACTGAAGCTTTCTTT
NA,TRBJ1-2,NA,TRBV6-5,CASSYLEATGYTF,TGTGCCAGCAGTTACTTAGAGGCCACTGGCTACACCTTC
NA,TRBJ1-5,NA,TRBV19,CASSLSTGTPYQPQHF,TGTGCCAGTAGTCTGTCCACGGGGACCCCATATCAGCCCCAGCATTTT
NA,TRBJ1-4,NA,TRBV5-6,CASSLDRDTTNEKLFF,TGTGCCAGCAGCTTGGACCGGGACACAACTAATGAAAAACTGTTTTTT
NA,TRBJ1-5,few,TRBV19,CASSISGIGQPQHF,TGTGCCAGTAGTATTTCAGGTATTGGTCAGCCCCAGCATTTT
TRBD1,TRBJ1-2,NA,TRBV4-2,CASSQEQGVWGYTF,TGTGCCAGCAGCCAAGAACAGGGGGTATGGGGCTACACCTTC
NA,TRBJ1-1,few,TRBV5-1,CASSLSGWNTEAFF,TGCGCCAGCAGCCTGTCAGGGTGGAACACTGAAGCTTTCTTT
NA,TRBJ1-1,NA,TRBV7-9,CASIENTEAFF,TGTGCCAGCATAGAGAACACTGAAGCTTTCTTT
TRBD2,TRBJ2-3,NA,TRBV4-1,CASRERLAVSTDTQYF,TGCGCCAGCAGGGAAAGACTAGCGGTGAGCACAGATACGCAGTATTTT
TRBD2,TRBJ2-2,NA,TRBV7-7,CASSRTTSGGNTGELFF,TGTGCCAGCAGCCGAACGACTAGCGGGGGCAACACCGGGGAGCTGTTTTTT
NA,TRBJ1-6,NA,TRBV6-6,CASSWRRGADSPLHF,TGTGCCAGCAGTTGGAGGCGGGGGGCAGATTCACCCCTCCACTTT
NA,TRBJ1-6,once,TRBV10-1,CASSEDTNSPLHF,TGCGCCAGCAGTGAAGACACAAATTCACCCCTCCACTTT
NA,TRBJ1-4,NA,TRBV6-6,CASRTRNRTTNEKLFF,TGTGCCAGCAGAACGCGAAACAGGACAACTAATGAAAAACTGTTTTTT
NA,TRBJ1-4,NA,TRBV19,CASRPQGRRNEKLFF,TGTGCCAGTAGGCCTCAGGGTCGCCGAAATGAAAAACTGTTTTTT
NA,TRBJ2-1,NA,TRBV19,CASSTGGLSYNEQFF,TGTGCCAGTAGTACTGGGGGCCTTTCCTACAATGAGCAGTTCTTC
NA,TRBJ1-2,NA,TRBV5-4,CASSLVRGSNYGYTF,TGTGCCAGCAGCTTGGTGCGAGGTTCTAACTATGGCTACACCTTC
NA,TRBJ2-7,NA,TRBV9,CASSVDLGRTYEQYF,TGTGCCAGCAGCGTAGATCTGGGGCGCACCTACGAGCAGTACTTC
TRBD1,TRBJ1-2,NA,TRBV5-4,CAFLLNGDRGRLLYGYTF,TGTGCCTTTCTACTTAACGGGGACAGGGGCCGCCTATTATATGGCTACACCTTC
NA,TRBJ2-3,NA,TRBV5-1,CASSLPGSGDTQYF,TGCGCCAGCAGCTTGCCAGGGTCGGGAGATACGCAGTATTTT
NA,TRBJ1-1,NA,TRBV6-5,CASSKLGKTEAFF,TGTGCCAGCAGTAAGTTGGGGAAGACTGAAGCTTTCTTT
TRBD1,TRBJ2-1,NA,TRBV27,CASSPQAGTGPNNEQFF,TGTGCCAGCAGTCCCCAAGCCGGGACAGGCCCTAACAATGAGCAGTTCTTC
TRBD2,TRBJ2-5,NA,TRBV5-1,CASSLAGLAGGKETQYF,TGCGCCAGCAGCTTGGCGGGACTAGCGGGAGGAAAAGAGACCCAGTACTTC
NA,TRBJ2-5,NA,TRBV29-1,CSVASWAQETQYF,TGCAGCGTTGCGTCGTGGGCGCAAGAGACCCAGTACTTC
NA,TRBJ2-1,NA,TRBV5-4,CASSFHQMSSYNEQFF,TGTGCCAGCAGCTTCCACCAAATGAGCTCCTACAATGAGCAGTTCTTC
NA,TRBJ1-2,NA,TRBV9,CASSVDSRGDGYTF,TGTGCCAGCAGCGTAGATTCCAGGGGAGATGGCTACACCTTC
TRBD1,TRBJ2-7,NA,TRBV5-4,CASSPGSAGGREQYF,TGTGCCAGCAGCCCGGGCTCGGCAGGGGGTCGCGAGCAGTACTTC
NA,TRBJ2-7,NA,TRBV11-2,CASSLRRTSYEQYF,TGTGCCAGCAGCTTACGACGGACGTCCTACGAGCAGTACTTC
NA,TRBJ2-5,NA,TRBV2,CASRGVKGPETQYF,TGTGCCAGCAGGGGGGTAAAGGGTCCAGAGACCCAGTACTTC
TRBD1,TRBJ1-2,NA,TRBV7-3,CASREGAGPYGYTF,TGTGCCAGCAGGGAGGGGGCAGGTCCGTATGGCTACACCTTC